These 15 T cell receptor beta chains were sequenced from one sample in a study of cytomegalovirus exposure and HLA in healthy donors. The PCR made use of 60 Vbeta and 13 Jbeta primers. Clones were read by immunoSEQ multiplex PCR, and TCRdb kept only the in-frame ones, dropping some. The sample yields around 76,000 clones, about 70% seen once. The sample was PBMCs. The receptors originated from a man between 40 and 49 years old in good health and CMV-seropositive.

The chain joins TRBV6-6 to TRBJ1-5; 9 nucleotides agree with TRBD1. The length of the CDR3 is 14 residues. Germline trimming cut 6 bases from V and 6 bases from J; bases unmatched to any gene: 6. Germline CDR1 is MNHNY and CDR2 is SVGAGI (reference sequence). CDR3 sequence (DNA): TGTGCCAGCAGGCTCACAGGGGGCGGTCAGCCCCAGCATTTT. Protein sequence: CASRLTGGGQPQHF.

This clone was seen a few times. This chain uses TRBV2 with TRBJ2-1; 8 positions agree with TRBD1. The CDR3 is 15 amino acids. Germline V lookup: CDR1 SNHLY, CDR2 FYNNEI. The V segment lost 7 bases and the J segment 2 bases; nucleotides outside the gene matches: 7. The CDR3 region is CASTTDRGAYNEQFF. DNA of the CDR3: TGTGCCAGCACCACCGACAGGGGCGCCTACAATGAGCAGTTCTTC.

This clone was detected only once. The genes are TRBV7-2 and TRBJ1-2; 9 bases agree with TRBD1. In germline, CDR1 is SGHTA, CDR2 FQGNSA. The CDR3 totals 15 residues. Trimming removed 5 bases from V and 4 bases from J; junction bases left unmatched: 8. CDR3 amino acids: CASSAEQGARYGYTF. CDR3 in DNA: TGTGCCAGCAGCGCAGAACAGGGGGCGCGCTATGGCTACACCTTC.

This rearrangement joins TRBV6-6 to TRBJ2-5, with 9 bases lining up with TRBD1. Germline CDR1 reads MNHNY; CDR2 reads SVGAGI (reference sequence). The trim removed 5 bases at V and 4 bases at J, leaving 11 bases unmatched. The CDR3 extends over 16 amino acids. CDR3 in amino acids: CASSRTGTGQGETQYF. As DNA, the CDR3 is TGTGCCAGCAGTCGCACCGGGACAGGGCAGGGAGAGACCCAGTACTTC.

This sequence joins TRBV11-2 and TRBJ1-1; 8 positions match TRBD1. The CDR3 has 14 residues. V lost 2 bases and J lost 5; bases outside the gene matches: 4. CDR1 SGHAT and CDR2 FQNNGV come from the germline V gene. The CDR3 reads CASSLIRGPTEAFF. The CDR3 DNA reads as TGTGCCAGCAGCTTAATCAGGGGGCCGACTGAAGCTTTCTTT.

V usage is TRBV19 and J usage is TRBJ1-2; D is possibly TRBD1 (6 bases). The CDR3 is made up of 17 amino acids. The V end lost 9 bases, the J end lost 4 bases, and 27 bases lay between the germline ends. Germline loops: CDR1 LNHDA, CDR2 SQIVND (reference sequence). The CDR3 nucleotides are TGTGCCAGGGGGGGGAGGGCAGGAGCAGGGGTTACCTATGGCTACACCTTC. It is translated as CARGGRAGAGVTYGYTF.

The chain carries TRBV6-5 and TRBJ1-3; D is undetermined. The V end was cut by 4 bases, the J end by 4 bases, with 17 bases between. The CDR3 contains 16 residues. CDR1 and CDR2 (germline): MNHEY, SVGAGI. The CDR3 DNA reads TGTGCCAGCAGTTCATTGCCGGGGAATGGAGGAAACACCATATATTTT. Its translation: CASSSLPGNGGNTIYF.

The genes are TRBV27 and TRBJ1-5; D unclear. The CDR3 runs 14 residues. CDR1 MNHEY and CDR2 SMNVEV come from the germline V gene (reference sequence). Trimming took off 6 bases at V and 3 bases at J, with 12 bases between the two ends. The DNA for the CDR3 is TGTGCCAGCAGGCAGATTGGGCCCAATCAGCCCCAGCATTTT. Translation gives CASRQIGPNQPQHF.

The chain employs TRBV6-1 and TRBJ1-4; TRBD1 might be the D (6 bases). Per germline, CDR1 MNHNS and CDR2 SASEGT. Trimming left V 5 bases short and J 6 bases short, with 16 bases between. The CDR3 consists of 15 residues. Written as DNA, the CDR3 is TGTGCCAGCAGTAGACGGGCAGGGGCCTATGAAAAACTGTTTTTT. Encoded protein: CASSRRAGAYEKLFF.

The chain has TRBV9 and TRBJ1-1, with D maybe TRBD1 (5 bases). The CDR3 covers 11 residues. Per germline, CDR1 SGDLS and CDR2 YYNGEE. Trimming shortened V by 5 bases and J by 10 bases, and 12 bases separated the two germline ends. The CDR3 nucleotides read TGTGCCAGCAGTGGGATCGGGGGAGCTTTCTTT. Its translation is CASSGIGGAFF. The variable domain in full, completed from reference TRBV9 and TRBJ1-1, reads DSGVTQTPKHLITATGQRVTLRCSPRSGDLSVYWYQQSLDQGLQFLIQYYNGEERAKGNILERFSAQQFPDLHSELNLSSLELGDSALYFCASSGIGGAFFGQGTRLTVV.

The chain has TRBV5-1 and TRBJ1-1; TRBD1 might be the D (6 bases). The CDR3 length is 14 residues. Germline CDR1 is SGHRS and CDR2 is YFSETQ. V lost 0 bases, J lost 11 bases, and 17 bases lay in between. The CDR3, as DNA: TGCGCCAGCAGCTTGGCCGGGGGGGCCCAAGGGGCTTTCTTT. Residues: CASSLAGGAQGAFF.

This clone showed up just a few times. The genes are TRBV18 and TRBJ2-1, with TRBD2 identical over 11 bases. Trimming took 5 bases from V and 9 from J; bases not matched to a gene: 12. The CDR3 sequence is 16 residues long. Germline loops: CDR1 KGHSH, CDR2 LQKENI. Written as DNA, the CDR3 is TGTGCCAGCTCATTTAGCGGGAGGGCCGGAGCTGGTGAGCAGTTCTTC. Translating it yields CASSFSGRAGAGEQFF.

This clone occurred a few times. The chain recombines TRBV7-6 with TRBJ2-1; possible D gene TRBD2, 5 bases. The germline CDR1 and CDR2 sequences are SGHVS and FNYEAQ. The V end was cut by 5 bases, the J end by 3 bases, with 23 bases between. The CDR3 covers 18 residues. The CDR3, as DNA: TGTGCCAGCAGCCTCTCGGGCAGCGGACGCGGCGACTACAATGAGCAGTTCTTC. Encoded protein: CASSLSGSGRGDYNEQFF.

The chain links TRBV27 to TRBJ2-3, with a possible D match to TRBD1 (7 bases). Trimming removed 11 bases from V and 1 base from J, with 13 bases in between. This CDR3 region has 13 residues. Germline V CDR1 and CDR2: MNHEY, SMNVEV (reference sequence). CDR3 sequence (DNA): TGTGCCTCCCGGGGGACAGGCACAGATACGCAGTATTTT. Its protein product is CASRGTGTDTQYF.

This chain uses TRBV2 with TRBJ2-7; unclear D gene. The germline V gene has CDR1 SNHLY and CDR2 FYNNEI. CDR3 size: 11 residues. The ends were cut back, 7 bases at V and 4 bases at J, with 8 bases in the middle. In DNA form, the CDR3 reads TGTGCCAGCAAACAGTCATACGAGCAGTACTTC. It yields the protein CASKQSYEQYF.